This entry concerns a single T cell receptor beta chain. The antigen is undetermined. A sample-barcoded 5' primer and a J-beta primer mix were used in a second PCR of about 6 to 11 cycles. TCRdb used MiXCR to reprocess the 5' RACE reads, holding one entry per CDR3 protein. The sample contains roughly 2 million distinct CDR3 sequences, about 49% of which appear only once. Germline V CDR1 and CDR2: SGDLS, YYNGEE. The CDR3 covers 17 residues. V dropped 0 bases and J dropped 5; count of bases not matched to a gene: 12. The data belong to a study of blood T cells in healthy people across ages. General observations from the study: Estimates of diversity drawn from one million T cells were considered underestimates.

This TCR was sampled from a woman aged 40 to 49 in good health. The V call is TRBV9, the J call TRBJ2-3; 7 bases are shared with TRBD2. The sample taken for sequencing was blood. CDR3 in amino acids: CASSVERTAGTKDTQYF. The CDR3 region has the DNA TGTGCCAGCAGCGTAGAGCGCACAGCGGGGACCAAAGATACGCAGTATTTT.